Following are 11 T cell receptor beta chains from one sample sequenced in a study of identical twins (dated by TCRdb to about 2016). Library prep was done by 5' RACE. Sequencing relied on an Illumina HiSeq 2000. TCRdb redid the processing of the public reads, applying fastp at Q25 and MiXCR, and retained in-frame beta chains. Each CDR3 protein gets just one entry, which takes the most common genes and DNA from the rows behind it. The sample table contains under 250,000 distinct CDR3 sequences; only one count was recorded for approximately 6.8% of them. The ten largest make up around 5.4% of the sample. These data were likewise used in another study, on yellow fever vaccine responses in identical twins.

The sequenced sample was CD8+ T cells sorted from blood. The origin of the receptors is a woman aged 18-29 years in good health.

Ten or more counts support this clonotype. The CDR3 DNA reads TGCGCCAGCAGCTTCTCGGCTAGCGGAACTAGCACAGATACGCAGTATTTT. It specifies CASSFSASGTSTDTQYF. This chain joins TRBV5-1 and TRBJ2-3, with 7 bases that match TRBD2. With 2 bases clipped from V and 0 bases from J, the junction kept 9 bases outside the gene matches. Germline V gives CDR1 SGHRS, CDR2 YFSETQ. The CDR3 is 17 amino acids.

This clonotype was seen only a few times. The chain employs TRBV29-1 and TRBJ2-2, with a tentative D call TRBD2 (5 bases). The CDR3 spans 13 residues. In germline, CDR1 is SQVTM, CDR2 ANQGSEA. V shed 6 bases and J shed 2 bases, with 10 bases lying between them. The CDR3 DNA sequence: TGCAGCGTCACGACTATTAACACCGGGGAGCTGTTTTTT. Its translation is CSVTTINTGELFF.

This clonotype was counted ten times or more. The rearrangement joins TRBV15 to TRBJ2-1, with D perhaps matching TRBD2 (6 bases). CDR1 LNHNV and CDR2 YYDKDF come from the germline V gene (reference sequence). V lost 4 bases and J lost 6, with 16 bases in between. The CDR3 length is 15 residues. The CDR3 nucleotides read TGTGCCACCAGCAATTGGCGGGGACCTCCCAATGAGCAGTTCTTC. Its translation is CATSNWRGPPNEQFF.

This clonotype was detected only a few times. This rearrangement joins TRBV7-6 to TRBJ1-4; D is unresolved. The V end lost 0 bases, the J end lost 0 bases, and 5 bases lay between the germline ends. This CDR3 has 15 amino acids. CDR1 and CDR2 (germline): SGHVS, FNYEAQ. CDR3 amino acids: CASSLAGTTNEKLFF. Here the CDR3 DNA reads TGTGCCAGCAGCTTAGCAGGGACAACTAATGAAAAACTGTTTTTT.

This clonotype was recorded a few times. The chain has TRBV12-5 and TRBJ1-1, with D unclear. The germline V gene has CDR1 LGHNT and CDR2 FRNRAP. V shed 2 bases and J shed 8 bases, with 15 bases lying between them. The CDR3 has 14 residues. The CDR3 loop is CASGLTGIGQEAFF. The CDR3, as DNA: TGTGCTAGTGGTTTGACGGGGATTGGGCAGGAAGCTTTCTTT.

This clonotype showed up just a few times. V and J are TRBV28 and TRBJ2-7; 14 nucleotides match TRBD2. CDR3 length: 20 residues. The junction had 18 bases not matched to a gene; V was cut back by 4 bases and J by 4 bases. Germline V CDR1 and CDR2: MDHEN, SYDVKM. As DNA, the CDR3 is TGTGCCAGCAGTTCACTTCATCAGGGGACTAGCGGGAGTTTAGGGTACGAGCAGTACTTC. It is translated as CASSSLHQGTSGSLGYEQYF.

The sample holds a few counts of this clonotype. The chain carries TRBV3-1 and TRBJ2-3, with D unclear. The CDR3 is 15 residues long. The ends were cut back, 0 bases at V and 4 bases at J, with 11 bases in the middle. In germline, CDR1 is LGHDT, CDR2 YNNKEL (reference sequence). Here the CDR3 reads CASSQERPAADTQYF. The CDR3 DNA sequence: TGTGCCAGCAGCCAAGAGCGGCCGGCGGCAGATACGCAGTATTTT.

This clonotype has at least ten counts. The chain joins TRBV7-6 to TRBJ2-7, with 8 bases identical to TRBD1. The CDR3 runs 15 residues. Unmatched junction bases numbered 8, after V lost 5 bases and J lost 2 bases. CDR1 and CDR2 from the germline V gene are SGHVS and FNYEAQ. For the CDR3, the DNA is TGTGCCAGCAGCCCGGACAGGGCAAAAACCTACGAGCAGTACTTC. Protein product: CASSPDRAKTYEQYF. The whole variable domain, remainder taken from reference TRBV7-6 and TRBJ2-7, is GAGVSQSPRYKVTKRGQDVALRCDPISGHVSLYWYRQALGQGPEFLTYFNYEAQQDKSGLPNDRFSAERPEGSISTLTIQRTEQRDSAMYRCASSPDRAKTYEQYFGPGTRLTVT.

This clonotype has only a few counts. The V gene is TRBV11-2, the J gene TRBJ2-2; 11 nucleotides line up with TRBD2. The CDR3 sequence is 17 residues long. Unmatched junction bases numbered 8, after V lost 3 bases and J lost 5 bases. The germline gives CDR1 SGHAT, CDR2 FQNNGV. This CDR3 is CASSFASGGPWTGELFF. The CDR3 DNA follows: TGTGCCAGCAGCTTTGCTAGCGGGGGGCCCTGGACCGGGGAGCTGTTTTTT.

At least ten counts were recorded for this clonotype. The gene calls are TRBV6-5 and TRBJ2-1; 7 bases line up with TRBD2. The CDR3 is 14 residues long. Germline CDR1 MNHEY, CDR2 SVGAGI. The V and J ends lost 2 bases and 8 bases, in that order; junction bases with no gene match: 6. The CDR3, as DNA: TGTGCCAGCAGTTACGGTGGCGGGAGCTATGAGCAGTTCTTC. Its translation is CASSYGGGSYEQFF.

This clonotype was observed a few times. The rearrangement uses TRBV11-2 and TRBJ2-1, with 8 bases identical to TRBD1. CDR1 is SGHAT and CDR2 is FQNNGV in the germline V gene. Unmatched junction bases numbered 24, after V lost 5 bases and J lost 3 bases. The CDR3 is 21 residues long. The CDR3 nucleotides are TGTGCCAGCAGCGTTCCCATGGACCCACAGGGGGGATGGACTGGCTACAATGAGCAGTTCTTC. Protein: CASSVPMDPQGGWTGYNEQFF.